Reported below is one T cell receptor beta chain. The data derive from a study of cytomegalovirus exposure and HLA in healthy donors. Use of 60 Vbeta and 13 Jbeta primers characterized the PCR. Sequencing was performed with immunoSEQ multiplex PCR; in TCRdb, only in-frame clones are kept and a portion is missing. The repertoire includes 150,000 or so clones, over 60% of them detected once, and under 3% sits in the top ten. Germline loops: CDR1 MDHEN, CDR2 SYDVKM. J gave up 8 bases and V 5 bases, and 9 bases lay outside the gene matches. The CDR3 loop spans 14 amino acids. The chain carries TRBV28 and TRBJ2-5; TRBD1 aligns across 9 bases. The sequence was collected from a woman in her 30s in good health and CMV-seropositive. Material for sequencing was PBMCs. The CDR3, as DNA: TGTGCCAGCAGTCAACAACAGGGGGCGCGTACCCAGTACTTC. Encoded protein: CASSQQQGARTQYF.